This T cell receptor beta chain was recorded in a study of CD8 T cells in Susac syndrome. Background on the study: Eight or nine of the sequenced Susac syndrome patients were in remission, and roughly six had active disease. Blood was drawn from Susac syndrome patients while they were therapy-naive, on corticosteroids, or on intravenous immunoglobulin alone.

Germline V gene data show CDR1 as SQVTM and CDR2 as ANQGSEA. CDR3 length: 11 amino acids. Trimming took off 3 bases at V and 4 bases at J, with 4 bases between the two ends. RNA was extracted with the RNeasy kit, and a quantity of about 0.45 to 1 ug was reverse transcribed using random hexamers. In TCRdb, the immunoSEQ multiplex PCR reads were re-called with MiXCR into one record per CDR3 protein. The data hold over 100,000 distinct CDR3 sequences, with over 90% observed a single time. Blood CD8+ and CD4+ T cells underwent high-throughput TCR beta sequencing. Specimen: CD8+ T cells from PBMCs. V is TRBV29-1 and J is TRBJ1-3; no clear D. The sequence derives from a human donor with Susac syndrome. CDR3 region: CSVEKGNTIYF. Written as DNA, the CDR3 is TGCAGCGTTGAGAAAGGAAACACCATATATTTT.